Listed below are T cell receptor beta chains from one sample, sequenced in a study of regulatory T cells in long-lasting Graves disease. MiXCR was run by TCRdb on the multiplex PCR reads, yielding one entry per CDR3 protein. The table lists roughly 420,000 distinct CDR3 sequences, 16% of them singletons, with about 23% in the top ten. Another study also made use of these data, one on T cells in Graves' hyperthyroidism and ophthalmopathy.

The sample here was peripheral blood mononuclear cells (PBMCs), taken at new diagnosis, from a patient treated with antithyroid drugs. These receptors were taken from a woman aged 18 to 35 with Graves disease. CDR3s leave out the opening cysteine and the closing phenylalanine or tryptophan.

TRBJ1-1 12 TRBV15 ATSRQVSNTEAF
TRBJ2-5 13 TRBV5-1 ASSAGQGVGETQY
TRBJ2-1 11 TRBV29-1 SADRSGANEQF
TRBJ1-2 11 TRBV29-1 SVVSPTGFGYT
TRBJ2-3 13 TRBV28 ASSLAGMRTDTQY
TRBJ1-6 13 TRBV28 ASRGQLTYNSPLH
TRBJ2-3 12 TRBV5-1 ASSTRTATDTQY
TRBJ2-5 12 TRBV20-1 SATNTRDEETQY
TRBJ2-1 9 TRBV18 ASSPHDEQF
TRBJ2-6 14 TRBV6-2/TRBV6-3 ASTSNQGVGANVLT
TRBJ1-5 14 TRBV12-3/TRBV12-4 ASSPQLAGTNQPQH
TRBJ2-3 12 TRBV24-1 ATSGVQGTDTQY
TRBJ1-1 11 TRBV7-9 ASSPLGGRGAF
TRBJ1-1 15 TRBV10-2 ASSESLIDRGGTEAF
TRBJ1-1 13 TRBV5-1 ASSARDRGLSEAF
TRBJ2-1 15 TRBV27 ASQLAGAAVSYNEQF
TRBJ2-7 12 TRBV6-1 ASSDVEDAYEQY
TRBJ1-1 10 TRBV6-1 ASKRGHTEAF
TRBJ1-1 11 TRBV3-1 ASRTGGKSEAF
TRBJ2-7 12 TRBV7-2 ASMAGESSYEQY
TRBJ1-1 11 TRBV6-1 ASRGGGLTEAF
TRBJ2-7 15 TRBV7-2 ASSLREGTGSSYEQY
TRBJ2-7 13 TRBV6-1 ASSEGLAGVYEQY
TRBJ2-3 12 TRBV10-3 AIREDSHTDTQY
TRBJ2-3 15 TRBV28 ASSLASGRYGEDTQY
TRBJ2-6 15 TRBV6-1 ASSEQPRGSGANVLT
TRBJ2-3 14 TRBV29-1 SLDGLAGEGPDTQY
TRBJ2-7 12 TRBV6-1 AGGTSGSTYEQY
TRBJ2-2 14 TRBV28 ASSLYGREDTGELF
TRBJ2-7 13 TRBV11-2 ASSLVPGYSYEQY
TRBJ2-5 16 TRBV6-1 ASSPLATGLAGQETQY
TRBJ2-1 10 TRBV7-2 ASSLSTFEQF
TRBJ2-1 12 TRBV30 AWRGRTSRDEQF
TRBJ2-7 12 TRBV27 ASSLSQGAYEQY
TRBJ1-2 11 TRBV28 ASSLWGDYGYT
TRBJ2-3 14 TRBV6-7 ASRPGTSGSADTQY
TRBJ2-3 17 TRBV28 ASRYPTGTSGRATDTQY
TRBJ2-1 10 TRBV14 ASSKSGLASH
TRBJ2-1 14 TRBV19 ASSGRNGFAYNEQF
TRBJ2-1 13 TRBV2 ASSSAGGSYNEQF
TRBJ2-7 10 TRBV29-1 SVVQGPHEQY
TRBJ2-3 13 TRBV7-9 ASSFGASDTDTQY
TRBJ2-5 13 TRBV2 ASSPRTGGSLAQY
TRBJ1-5 13 TRBV19 ASRDLTGLNQPQH
TRBJ1-6 10 TRBV12-3/TRBV12-4 ASSTLGSPLH
TRBJ1-3 13 TRBV7-6 ASSLGQAGGNTIY
TRBJ2-3 13 TRBV11-2 ASSSPTGRTDTQY
TRBJ2-5 12 TRBV6-5 ASSYLDRGGTQY
TRBJ2-4 11 TRBV2 ASRTDRGNIQY
TRBJ2-7 10 TRBV5-1 ASPMAYNEQY
TRBJ1-1 15 TRBV15 ATSRSPNRGLGTEAF
TRBJ2-1 12 TRBV20-1 SAAPGGSYNEQF
TRBJ2-3 14 TRBV7-2 ASSRTGGTGTDTQY
TRBJ2-1 13 TRBV6-1 ASNPDRGGYNEQF
TRBJ1-5 12 TRBV5-5 ASSLRFRGQPQH
TRBJ2-1 13 TRBV5-1 ASTAGLAIYNEQF
TRBJ2-7 11 TRBV3-1 ASSQDRKLEQY